The 30 T cell receptor beta chains presented below share a single source sample, sequenced in a study of cytomegalovirus exposure and HLA in healthy donors. PCR involved 60 Vbeta and 13 Jbeta primers. The protocol was immunoSEQ multiplex PCR, while the TCRdb copy is restricted to in-frame clones and leaves out a portion. The repertoire holds about 160,000 clones, with more than 65% as singletons. The sequencing input was PBMCs. Receptor source: a man aged 50-59 years in good health and CMV-seropositive.

This chain joins TRBV5-1 and TRBJ2-6, with D possibly being TRBD1 (6 bases). CDR1 and CDR2 (germline): SGHRS, YFSETQ. V lost 4 bases, J lost 1 base, and 9 bases lay in between. This CDR3 spans 15 amino acids. In DNA, the CDR3 is TGCGCCAGCAGCCCAGGGGCTTCTGGGGCCAACGTCCTGACTTTC. It is translated as CASSPGASGANVLTF.

The chain combines TRBV19 with TRBJ1-1; 7 nucleotides line up with TRBD1. V was clipped by 9 bases and J by 4 bases; unmatched bases: 11. CDR1 LNHDA and CDR2 SQIVND come from the germline V gene (reference sequence). The CDR3 has 14 residues. CDR3 nucleotides: TGTGCCAGCGAGACAGGGACCGGTCGCACTGAAGCTTTCTTT. Translated, it gives CASETGTGRTEAFF.

The CDR3 loop is CASSLQGERNTIYF. In nucleotides, the CDR3 is TGCGCCAGCAGCTTGCAAGGGGAAAGAAACACCATATATTTT. This chain uses TRBV5-1 with TRBJ1-3; D might be TRBD1 (5 bases). The CDR3 consists of 14 residues. Deletions cut 1 base from V and 5 bases from J, with 10 bases between. CDR1 and CDR2 (germline): SGHRS, YFSETQ.

The J gene is TRBJ1-2, the V gene TRBV4-1; D is unresolved. Germline V gives CDR1 MGHRA, CDR2 YSYEKL. The CDR3 is 15 amino acids. Trimming took 0 bases from V and 5 from J, leaving 13 bases between them. The CDR3 sequence: CASSQERRPEYGYTF. CDR3 DNA sequence: TGCGCCAGCAGCCAAGAGAGAAGACCGGAGTATGGCTACACCTTC.

The CDR3: CASSPTGIVYTF. In DNA, the CDR3 is TGTGCCAGCAGTCCAACAGGGATTGTCTACACCTTC. The V call is TRBV27, the J call TRBJ1-2; possibly TRBD1 for D (6 bases). This CDR3 comprises 12 residues. V lost 5 bases to trimming and J lost 10 bases, with 14 bases between them. Germline values: CDR1 MNHEY, CDR2 SMNVEV (reference sequence).

This rearrangement joins TRBV7-6 to TRBJ2-1; 9 nucleotides agree with TRBD1. After removal of 4 bases from V and 5 bases from J, the junction contained 6 bases not matched to a gene. The CDR3 contains 15 residues. Germline lookup yields CDR1 SGHVS and CDR2 FNYEAQ. This CDR3 reads CASSSRDRVDNEQFF. DNA of the CDR3: TGTGCCAGCAGCTCTAGGGACAGGGTGGACAATGAGCAGTTCTTC.

The J gene is TRBJ2-7, the V gene TRBV6-5, with D possibly being TRBD1 (6 bases). Trimming stripped 5 bases from V and 7 bases from J, with 15 bases between. Per germline, CDR1 MNHEY and CDR2 SVGAGI. The CDR3 totals 13 residues. The CDR3 sequence: CASSEGQLWEQYF. The DNA of the CDR3 is TGTGCCAGCAGTGAAGGACAGCTTTGGGAGCAGTACTTC.

This clone was recorded only once. The chain carries TRBV7-9 and TRBJ1-5; 9 bases are a match to TRBD1. The CDR3 runs 16 residues. The germline CDR1 and CDR2 sequences are SEHNR and FQNEAQ (reference sequence). J was trimmed by 7 bases and V by 5 bases; bases with no gene match: 12. Here the CDR3 reads CASSMTSGTGIQPQHF. The CDR3 DNA reads as TGTGCCAGCAGCATGACTTCCGGGACAGGGATCCAGCCCCAGCATTTT.

This rearrangement joins TRBV12-5 to TRBJ2-5, with 7 bases aligning to TRBD2. Trimming cost V 7 bases and J 4 bases; bases outside gene matches: 6. Germline CDR1 LGHNT, CDR2 FRNRAP. The CDR3 covers 13 residues. CDR3 protein: CASAPGGIETQYF. The CDR3 DNA reads as TGTGCTAGTGCCCCGGGGGGTATAGAGACCCAGTACTTC.

The CDR3 coding sequence is TGCGCCAGCAGCTTTGACGGGGGGGGTGGGTTCGAGCAGTACTTC. Translated: CASSFDGGGGFEQYF. The chain carries TRBV5-1 and TRBJ2-7; 8 bases match TRBD2. Germline CDR1 SGHRS, CDR2 YFSETQ. The CDR3 runs 15 residues. J gave up 6 bases and V 2 bases, and 10 bases lay outside the gene matches.

This sequence joins TRBV5-1 and TRBJ2-5, with 9 bases fitting TRBD2. The CDR3 is 18 residues long. Losses at the gene ends were 1 base for V and 3 bases for J; bases not matched to a gene: 13. The V gene's germline CDR1 is SGHRS and CDR2 YFSETQ. This CDR3 reads CASSLSTSGGGGKETQYF. CDR3 in DNA: TGCGCCAGCAGCTTGTCGACTAGCGGAGGGGGGGGTAAAGAGACCCAGTACTTC.

The genes are TRBV29-1 and TRBJ1-2; 7 nucleotides line up with TRBD1. Trimming took 7 bases from V and 2 from J; bases not matched to a gene: 4. The CDR3 totals 12 residues. Per the germline V gene, CDR1 is SQVTM and CDR2 is ANQGSEA. This CDR3 is CSAQTGNYGYTF. CDR3 bases: TGCAGCGCCCAGACAGGGAACTATGGCTACACCTTC.

This clone was seen only once. The junction shows a germline mismatch at one end, possibly a read error. V and J are TRBV29-1 and TRBJ1-2; 7 nucleotides agree with TRBD1. CDR1 and CDR2 (germline): SQVTM, ANQGSEA. This CDR3 has 13 amino acids. This CDR3 is CSVGTAVNCGYTF. Written as DNA, the CDR3 is TGCAGCGTCGGGACAGCCGTTAACTGTGGCTACACCTTC.

This clone has more than one count but fewer than ten. The rearrangement joins TRBV18 to TRBJ2-5; D call uncertain. Germline values: CDR1 KGHSH, CDR2 LQKENI. The CDR3 is 12 amino acids. Trimming took 2 bases from V and 5 from J, leaving 6 bases between them. The CDR3 coding sequence is TGTGCCAGCTCACCAAAGAGGGAGACCCAGTACTTC. Translating gives CASSPKRETQYF.

The rearrangement links TRBV5-1 to TRBJ2-7, with D perhaps matching TRBD2 (6 bases). V lost 1 base and J 1 base, leaving 9 bases between the germline ends. There are 14 residues in the CDR3. From germline, CDR1 is SGHRS and CDR2 YFSETQ. CDR3 DNA: TGCGCCAGCAGCTTGTCGGGAGTTTCCTACGAGCAGTACTTC. The encoded protein is CASSLSGVSYEQYF.

There are a few counts of this clone. The CDR3 is CASSTQRPDGTEAFF. CDR3 DNA: TGTGCCAGCTCAACTCAGCGCCCCGACGGTACTGAAGCTTTCTTT. The chain combines TRBV18 with TRBJ1-1; D unclear. The CDR3 contains 15 residues. CDR1 and CDR2 (germline): KGHSH, LQKENI. V lost 5 bases and J lost 5, with 18 bases in between.

The rearrangement uses TRBV15 and TRBJ2-7, with a weak D call TRBD1 (6 bases). The CDR3 sequence is 13 residues long. Per germline, CDR1 LNHNV and CDR2 YYDKDF (reference sequence). V lost 3 bases and J lost 5, with 11 bases in between. Here the CDR3 DNA reads TGTGCCACCAGCAGTCCAGGGGTCGACGAGCAGTACGTC. Protein sequence: CATSSPGVDEQYV.

V is TRBV6-5 and J is TRBJ2-1; D not certain. Germline V gene data show CDR1 as MNHEY and CDR2 as SVGAGI. The CDR3 totals 14 residues. The V end lost 3 bases, the J end lost 7 bases, and 13 bases lay between the germline ends. DNA of the CDR3: TGTGCCAGCAGTTATTCCACGATAGAGAATGAGCAGTTCTTC. Its protein is CASSYSTIENEQFF.

The rearrangement links TRBV5-6 to TRBJ2-1; 9 nucleotides line up with TRBD2. The CDR3 length is 18 residues. V shed 7 bases and J 0 bases; nucleotides not matched to a gene: 14. Germline CDR1 SGHDT, CDR2 YYEEEE. The CDR3 DNA sequence: TGTGCCAGCCTCAAACTCGGGGTTAGCGGGAGCTCCTACAATGAGCAGTTCTTC. Protein sequence: CASLKLGVSGSSYNEQFF.

This sequence joins TRBV5-4 and TRBJ1-1; 9 positions match TRBD1. Germline trimming cut 6 bases from V and 0 bases from J; bases unmatched to any gene: 3. The CDR3 runs to 14 residues. Per germline, CDR1 SGHNT and CDR2 YYREEE (reference sequence). CDR3 sequence reads: CASMRDRVNTEAFF. CDR3 bases: TGTGCCAGCATGAGGGACAGGGTGAACACTGAAGCTTTCTTT.

This chain connects TRBV28 to TRBJ2-3, with 12 positions matching TRBD1. CDR3 length: 15 residues. From germline, CDR1 is MDHEN and CDR2 SYDVKM. The V segment lost 8 bases and the J segment 4 bases; nucleotides outside the gene matches: 7. In nucleotides, the CDR3 is TGTGCCAGCGTTCCGGGACAGGGGGCCTCAGATACGCAGTATTTT. Translation gives CASVPGQGASDTQYF.

This clone appeared a few times. For the CDR3, the DNA is TGTGCCAGCAGCCCACTAGCGATAAGCACAGATACGCAGTATTTT. This encodes CASSPLAISTDTQYF. The J gene is TRBJ2-3, the V gene TRBV5-4, with TRBD2 matching over 7 bases. V was pared by 4 bases and J by 0 bases, with 5 bases of the junction left unmatched. The germline V gene has CDR1 SGHNT and CDR2 YYREEE (reference sequence). This CDR3 is 15 amino acids long.

The J gene is TRBJ2-3, the V gene TRBV19; 13 bases fit TRBD2. The CDR3 totals 18 residues. The junction had 5 bases not matched to a gene; V was cut back by 1 base and J by 1 base. From germline, CDR1 is LNHDA and CDR2 SQIVND (reference sequence). This chain's CDR3 is CASSIAGLAGERTDTQYF. The DNA of the CDR3 is TGTGCCAGTAGTATAGCCGGACTAGCGGGAGAACGCACAGATACGCAGTATTTT. The full variable domain, completed using reference TRBV19 and TRBJ2-3, is DGGITQSPKYLFRKEGQNVTLSCEQNLNHDAMYWYRQDPGQGLRLIYYSQIVNDFQKGDIAEGYSVSREKKESFPLTVTSAQKNPTAFYLCASSIAGLAGERTDTQYFGPGTRLTVL.

V is TRBV7-6 and J is TRBJ2-1, with 13 bases lining up with TRBD2. CDR3 length: 17 amino acids. CDR1 and CDR2 from the germline V gene are SGHVS and FNYEAQ. J was trimmed by 0 bases and V by 3 bases; bases with no gene match: 2. CDR3 nucleotide sequence: TGTGCCAGCAGCTTGACTAGCGGGGGGACCTCCTACAATGAGCAGTTCTTC. Amino acid sequence: CASSLTSGGTSYNEQFF.

This chain uses TRBV28 with TRBJ1-2; 7 positions match TRBD1. Germline V gives CDR1 MDHEN, CDR2 SYDVKM. This CDR3 region has 13 residues. Unmatched junction bases numbered 11, after V lost 8 bases and J lost 8 bases. Here the CDR3 reads CASDYRGGMGYTF. The CDR3 DNA reads as TGTGCCAGCGACTACAGGGGAGGTATGGGCTACACCTTC.

This chain connects TRBV7-9 to TRBJ1-3, with D possibly matching TRBD1 (6 bases). The germline CDR1 and CDR2 sequences are SEHNR and FQNEAQ (reference sequence). CDR3 length: 15 amino acids. Between the trimmed V and J ends, which lost 6 bases and 3 bases, there was a span of 15 bases. The CDR3 region is CASSYQGGNGNTIYF. The CDR3 DNA is TGTGCCAGCAGTTACCAAGGGGGAAATGGAAACACCATATATTTT. The full variable domain, its missing parts supplied by reference TRBV7-9 and TRBJ1-3, is DTGVSQNPRHKITKRGQNVTFRCDPISEHNRLYWYRQTLGQGPEFLTYFQNEAQLEKSRLLSDRFSAERPKGSFSTLEIQRTEQGDSAMYLCASSYQGGNGNTIYFGEGSWLTVV.

The J gene is TRBJ1-1, the V gene TRBV6-1, with 7 bases matching TRBD1. Germline V CDR1 and CDR2: MNHNS, SASEGT. The CDR3 runs 15 residues. J lost 1 base, V lost 7 bases, and 9 bases had no gene match. This CDR3 is CASMGQLHSNTEAFF. The CDR3 nucleotides are TGTGCCAGCATGGGACAGCTACACTCGAACACTGAAGCTTTCTTT.

The V gene is TRBV6-6, the J gene TRBJ2-1; D unclear. This CDR3 is built from 14 residues. Germline CDR1 is MNHNY and CDR2 is SVGAGI (reference sequence). V was cut by 7 bases and J by 5 bases, with 15 bases left in between. This CDR3 reads CASTQSPRNNEQFF. For the CDR3, the DNA is TGTGCCAGCACCCAAAGTCCCAGAAACAATGAGCAGTTCTTC.

The chain carries TRBV5-4 and TRBJ1-5; D is unresolved. V gave up 4 bases and J gave up 7 bases, with 18 bases separating them. The CDR3 has 15 residues. CDR1 and CDR2 (germline): SGHNT, YYREEE (reference sequence). The CDR3 here is CASSAHGVLGQPQHF. The CDR3 bases are TGTGCCAGCAGCGCGCACGGGGTCCTTGGACAGCCCCAGCATTTT.

This clone is a singleton in its sample. The rearrangement joins TRBV6-6 to TRBJ1-2; D is unresolved. CDR3 length equals 13 residues. Trimming pared 6 bases from V and 5 bases from J, leaving 13 bases between. The germline CDR1 and CDR2 sequences are MNHNY and SVGAGI (reference sequence). The CDR3 reads CASRKEIAYGYTF. In DNA form, the CDR3 reads TGTGCCAGCAGGAAAGAGATAGCTTATGGCTACACCTTC.